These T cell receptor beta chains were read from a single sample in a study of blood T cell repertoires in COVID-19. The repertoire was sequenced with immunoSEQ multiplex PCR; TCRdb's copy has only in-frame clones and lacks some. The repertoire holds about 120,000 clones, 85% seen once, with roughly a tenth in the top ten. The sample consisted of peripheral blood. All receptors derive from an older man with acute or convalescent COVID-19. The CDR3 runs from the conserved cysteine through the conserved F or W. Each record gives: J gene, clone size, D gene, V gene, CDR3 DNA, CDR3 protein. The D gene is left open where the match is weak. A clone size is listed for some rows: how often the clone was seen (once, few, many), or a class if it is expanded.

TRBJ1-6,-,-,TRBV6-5,TGTGCCAGCAGTTCCACGACTGCCTTAAATTCACCCCTCCACTTT,CASSSTTALNSPLHF
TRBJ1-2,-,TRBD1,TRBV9,TGTGCCAGCAGCGTAGGACAGGGGGAGAGGACTAACTATGGCTACACCTTC,CASSVGQGERTNYGYTF
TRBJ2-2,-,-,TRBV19,TGTGCCAGTAGTATAGTCACGGACACCGGGGAGCTGTTTTTT,CASSIVTDTGELFF
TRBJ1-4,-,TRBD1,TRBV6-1,TGTGCCAGCAGTGCGGGACAGTTTGCAACTAATGAAAAACTGTTTTTT,CASSAGQFATNEKLFF
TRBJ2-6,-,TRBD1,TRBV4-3,TGCGCCAGCAGCCAAGACTACAGGGGGTCCTCTGGGGCCAACGTCCTGACTTTC,CASSQDYRGSSGANVLTF
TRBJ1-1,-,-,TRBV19,TGTGCCAGTAGTATTGCGTCTACGGGGAACACTGAAGCTTTCTTT,CASSIASTGNTEAFF
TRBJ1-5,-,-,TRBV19,TGTGCCAGTAACCGATTAACAGGGTACGAGGATCAGCCCCAGCATTTT,CASNRLTGYEDQPQHF
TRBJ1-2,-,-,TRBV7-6,TGTGCCAGCAGCCTCAGTGGAGATGGCTACACCTTC,CASSLSGDGYTF
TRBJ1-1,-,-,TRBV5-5,TGTGCCAGCAGCTGGGGGGGAGCTTCGAACACTGAAGCTTTCTTT,CASSWGGASNTEAFF
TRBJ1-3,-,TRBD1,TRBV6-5,TGTGCCAGCAGTACGGACAGGACCTCTGGAAACACCATATATTTT,CASSTDRTSGNTIYF
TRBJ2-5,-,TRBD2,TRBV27,TGTGCCAGCAGTGGGGGACTAGCGAAGACCCAGTACTTC,CASSGGLAKTQYF
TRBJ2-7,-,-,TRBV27,TGTGCCAGCAGTTTGAACAGGGTTGGCCACGAGCAGTACTTC,CASSLNRVGHEQYF
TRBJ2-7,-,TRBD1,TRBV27,TGTGCCAGCAGGCCTCGGGGACAGATATACGAGCAGTACTTC,CASRPRGQIYEQYF
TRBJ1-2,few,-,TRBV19,TGTGCCAGTAGTATAGATACCTTACGGGGCTACACCTTC,CASSIDTLRGYTF
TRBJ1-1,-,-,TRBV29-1,TGCAGCGTTCTGACAGGGAACACTGAAGCTTTCTTT,CSVLTGNTEAFF
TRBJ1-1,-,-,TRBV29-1,TGCAGCGTTGCGGGGGGAACTAATGAAGCTTTCTTT,CSVAGGTNEAFF
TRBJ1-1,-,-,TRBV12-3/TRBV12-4,TGTGCCAGCAGTTCCATACAAAACACTGAAGCTTTCTTT,CASSSIQNTEAFF
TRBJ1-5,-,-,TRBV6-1,TGTGCCAGCAGTGAAGCCCCCGGGAGCGGCAATCAGCCCCAGCATTTT,CASSEAPGSGNQPQHF
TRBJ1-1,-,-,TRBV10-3,TGTGCCATCAGTGAGACAGGGTCGGGAAACACTGAAGCTTTCTTT,CAISETGSGNTEAFF
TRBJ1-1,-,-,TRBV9,TGTGCCAGCAGCGCTTCAGGGGTCGTCACTGAAGCTTTCTTT,CASSASGVVTEAFF
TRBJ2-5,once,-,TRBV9,TGTGCCAGCAGCGTCACGGACCAAGAGACCCAGTACTTC,CASSVTDQETQYF
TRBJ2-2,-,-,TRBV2,TGTGCCAGCAGGGGGGGAGTTGGGAAGACCGGGGAGCTGTTTTTT,CASRGGVGKTGELFF